This T cell receptor beta chain was identified during a study of blood T cell repertoires in COVID-19. On the study more broadly: COVID-19 samples collected from the United States, Italy and Spain covered acute and convalescent phases. From T cells, B-cell-depleted T cells, or PBMCs came the material, which was cDNA or gDNA.

In the original analysis: Reference gene primers were amplified, and this amplification served to estimate nucleated cell counts. Clones were read by immunoSEQ multiplex PCR, and TCRdb kept only the in-frame ones, dropping some. V, J and clone size are taken as reported in that table, and D and trimming were inferred from the DNA itself. This table holds about 100,000 clones, about 84% found once. Germline CDR1 KGHDR, CDR2 SFDVKD. Trimming took 5 bases from V and 3 from J, leaving 9 bases between them. The CDR3 sequence is 13 residues long. The rearrangement links TRBV24-1 to TRBJ1-2; no definite D call. This TCR came from a human donor in a cohort sampled during active COVID-19. Material: peripheral blood. This CDR3 reads CATSAGSDYGYTF. The CDR3 DNA follows: TGTGCCACCAGTGCCGGGTCGGACTATGGCTACACCTTC.